The present T cell receptor (beta chain) was sequenced within a study of blood T cell repertoires in COVID-19. Study information: T cells, B-cell-depleted T cells, or PBMCs provided the cDNA or gDNA that served as material.

It was during active infection that Seattle patients were enrolled and then longitudinally followed. The CDR3 runs 15 residues. The V end lost 4 bases, the J end lost 4 bases, and 14 bases lay between the germline ends. The germline V gene has CDR1 SGHAT and CDR2 FQNNGV. Profiling relied on immunoSEQ multiplex PCR, and the TCRdb table lists in-frame clones only, not all of them. The profile shows some 330,000 clones, roughly 86% of them singletons. This chain connects TRBV11-2 to TRBJ1-3; no clear D gene. The receptor comes from a woman aged 30 to 39 with COVID-19, enrolled during active disease. The specimen was peripheral blood. CDR3 loop: CASSSLGVSGNTIYF. CDR3 nucleotide sequence: TGTGCCAGCAGCTCCCTCGGGGTGTCGGGAAACACCATATATTTT.